The source of this T cell receptor (beta chain) is a study of memory CD4+ T cells and cytomegalovirus serostatus. Study overall: This sample comes from healthy Belgian adults, 9 CMV seropositive, around 26 seronegative. Study-level results: The CMV-associated TCR signature appears largely within the CD4+ memory repertoire.

The V gene's germline CDR1 is SQVTM and CDR2 ANQGSEA. V was pared by 6 bases and J by 4 bases, with 10 bases between. The CDR3 totals 12 residues. Of note for this clone: Its specificity is not known.

Original methodology: After removing out-of-frame reads, over 2 million distinct TCRbeta sequences remained. The data were produced by immunoSEQ multiplex PCR, yet TCRdb's version contains in-frame clones alone and is incomplete. D and trimming were read from the DNA, whereas the V and J calls and clone size are those reported in that table. The profile shows under 100,000 clones, around 80% of them singletons. The sort gate was single viable CD3+CD4+CD8-CD45RO+ cells for memory CD4+ T cells. The clonotype comes from an adult in good health and CMV-seronegative. The sequenced material came from memory CD4+ T cells from blood. The chain has TRBV29-1 and TRBJ1-3; D not certain. For the CDR3, the DNA is TGCAGCGTAGAGGGCTTCGGAAACACCATATATTTT. This encodes CSVEGFGNTIYF.